Listed below are T cell receptor beta chains from one sample, sequenced in a study of somatic mutations in cytotoxic T cells in rheumatoid arthritis. TCRdb keeps only in-frame clones here, not all; method: immunoSEQ multiplex PCR. The table lists 12,000 to 15,000 clones, just over 90% of them singletons, with roughly 17% in the top ten. Sequencing was done on a sample of CD4+ T cells sorted from blood. The source is an older man with rheumatoid arthritis. The CDR3 runs from the conserved cysteine through the conserved F or W. The order of the fields is J gene, V gene, CDR3 protein.

TRBJ2-6 TRBV30 CAWYGGSGANVLTF
TRBJ1-1 TRBV6-6 CASRRDSLMNTEAFF
TRBJ2-7 TRBV2 CASGTGGHEQYF
TRBJ1-1 TRBV5-5 CASSLYRGPRTEAFF
TRBJ2-5 TRBV4-2 CASSHTRTSGNETQYF
TRBJ2-7 TRBV6-5 CASSPRQGFYEQYF
TRBJ1-2 TRBV5-1 CASNPGEQSYGYTF
TRBJ1-3 TRBV6-5 CASSTTGDSTIYF
TRBJ2-7 TRBV28 CASSYLGAVDYEQYF
TRBJ2-1 TRBV18 CASSDRGNSYNEQFF
TRBJ1-2 TRBV5-1 CASSVTINYGYTF
TRBJ1-1 TRBV7-2 CASSPDRGGDTEAFF
TRBJ2-6 TRBV1 CTSRLSGLCTSRANVLTF
TRBJ2-1 TRBV12-5 CASGALGQGYNEQFF
TRBJ2-6 TRBV6-1 CASSGDRAGANVLTF
TRBJ1-2 TRBV19 CANSKGPGGNYGYTF
TRBJ1-2 TRBV6-5 CASSSGTLGIYGYTF
TRBJ1-1 TRBV9 CASSAHETTEAFF
TRBJ2-7 TRBV5-1 CASSLDRDYYEQYF
TRBJ2-1 TRBV6-5 CASSYGSGGKNEQFF
TRBJ2-5 TRBV30 CAWSVLRGADAKTQYF
TRBJ1-2 TRBV19 CASKSGGYYGYTF
TRBJ2-3 TRBV11-2 CASSQRQGPDTQYF
TRBJ1-6 TRBV19 CASSGTGASPLHF
TRBJ2-3 TRBV2 CASSESQGLMVTQYF
TRBJ2-5 TRBV29-1 CSVERAGGLETQYF
TRBJ2-7 TRBV2 CASSVGLASSYEQYF
TRBJ2-7 TRBV6-5 CASSQTSGAYEQYF
TRBJ2-5 TRBV5-1 CASSFGTSRETQYF
TRBJ1-2 TRBV6-5 CASSTGQGNYGYTF
TRBJ2-3 TRBV30 CAWSVQGFSTDTQYF
TRBJ2-1 TRBV7-2 CASSLVPGERGIDNEQFF
TRBJ2-5 TRBV10-3 CAVGGAGETQYF
TRBJ1-2 TRBV6-1 CACAGAIGYGYTF
TRBJ2-7 TRBV28 CASRGQGYEQYF
TRBJ2-1 TRBV5-4 CASSLRVSGAYNEQFF
TRBJ2-1 TRBV6-5 CASRQEGSNEQFF
TRBJ2-7 TRBV9 CASSSGLAGGYEQYF
TRBJ2-3 TRBV11-3 CASSSAGGLGDTQYF
TRBJ2-1 TRBV7-9 CASTTATKNEQFF
TRBJ1-6 TRBV7-3 CASRRSGDNSPLHF
TRBJ1-2 TRBV7-2 CASSSSGAYGYTF
TRBJ2-5 TRBV5-1 CASSVSSVWSLKGTQYF
TRBJ1-2 TRBV28 CASSFGLGAGGYTF
TRBJ2-3 TRBV10-3 CAISEGTGGSDTQYF
TRBJ2-7 TRBV6-5 CASSPGTGYTYEQYF
TRBJ1-1 TRBV7-6 CASSLAQGAGTEAFF
TRBJ2-7 TRBV7-2 CASTSGYEQYF
TRBJ1-6 TRBV29-1 CSVQEAVGSPLHF
TRBJ1-2 TRBV5-1 CASSPTGVHGYTF
TRBJ1-1 TRBV7-2 CASSTRRGTEAFF